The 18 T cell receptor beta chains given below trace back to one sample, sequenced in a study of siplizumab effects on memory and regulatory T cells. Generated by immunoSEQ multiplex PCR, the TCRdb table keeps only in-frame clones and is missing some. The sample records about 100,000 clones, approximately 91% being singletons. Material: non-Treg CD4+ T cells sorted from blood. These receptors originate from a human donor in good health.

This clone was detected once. CDR3 sequence (DNA): TGTGCCAGCAGCTTGGGGGGGATTTACGAGCAGTACTTC. Translating it yields CASSLGGIYEQYF. The chain is built from TRBV7-9 and TRBJ2-7; TRBD2 agrees at 7 bases. V shed 3 bases and J 4 bases; nucleotides not matched to a gene: 3. CDR1 SEHNR and CDR2 FQNEAQ come from the germline V gene (reference sequence). The CDR3 length is 13 residues.

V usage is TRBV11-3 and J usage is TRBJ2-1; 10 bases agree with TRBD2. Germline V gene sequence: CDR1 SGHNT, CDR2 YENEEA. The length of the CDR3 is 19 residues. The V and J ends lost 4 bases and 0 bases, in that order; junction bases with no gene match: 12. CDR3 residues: CASSSPMSGRVPSYNEQFF. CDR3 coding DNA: TGTGCCAGCAGCTCCCCAATGAGCGGGAGGGTCCCCTCCTACAATGAGCAGTTCTTC. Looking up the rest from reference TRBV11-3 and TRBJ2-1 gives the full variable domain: EAGVVQSPRYKIIEKKQPVAFWCNPISGHNTLYWYLQNLGQGPELLIRYENEEAVDDSQLPKDRFSAERLKGVDSTLKIQPAELGDSAVYLCASSSPMSGRVPSYNEQFFGPGTRLTVL.

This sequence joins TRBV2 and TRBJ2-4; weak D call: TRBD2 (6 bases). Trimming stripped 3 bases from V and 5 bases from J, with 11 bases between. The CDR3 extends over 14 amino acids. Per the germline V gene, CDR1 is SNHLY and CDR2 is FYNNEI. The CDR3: CASSDRDLQNIQYF. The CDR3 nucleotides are TGTGCCAGCAGTGACCGGGACTTGCAAAACATTCAGTACTTC.

For the CDR3, the DNA is TGTGCCAGCAGCTTAAGCGGGCAGGGGGCTTACGAGCAGTACTTC. The encoded protein is CASSLSGQGAYEQYF. The J gene is TRBJ2-7, the V gene TRBV7-2; 8 nucleotides agree with TRBD1. The CDR3 has 15 amino acids. V shed 2 bases and J 4 bases; nucleotides not matched to a gene: 7. The germline CDR1 and CDR2 sequences are SGHTA and FQGNSA. The full variable domain, rest sourced from reference TRBV7-2 and TRBJ2-7, is GAGVSQSPSNKVTEKGKDVELRCDPISGHTALYWYRQSLGQGLEFLIYFQGNSAPDKSGLPSDRFSAERTGGSVSTLTIQRTQQEDSAVYLCASSLSGQGAYEQYFGPGTRLTVT.

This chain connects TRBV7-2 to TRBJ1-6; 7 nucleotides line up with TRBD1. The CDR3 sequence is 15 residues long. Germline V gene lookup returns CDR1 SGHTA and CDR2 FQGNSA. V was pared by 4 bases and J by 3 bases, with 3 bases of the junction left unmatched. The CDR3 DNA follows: TGTGCCAGCAGCTCGAGGACAGGCTATAATTCACCCCTCCACTTT. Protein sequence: CASSSRTGYNSPLHF.

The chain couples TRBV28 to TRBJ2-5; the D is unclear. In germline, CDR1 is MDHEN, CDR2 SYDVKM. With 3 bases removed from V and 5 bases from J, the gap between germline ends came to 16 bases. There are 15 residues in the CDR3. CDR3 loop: CASSFRGNLRETQYF. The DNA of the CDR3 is TGTGCCAGCAGTTTCAGAGGTAACTTAAGGGAGACCCAGTACTTC.

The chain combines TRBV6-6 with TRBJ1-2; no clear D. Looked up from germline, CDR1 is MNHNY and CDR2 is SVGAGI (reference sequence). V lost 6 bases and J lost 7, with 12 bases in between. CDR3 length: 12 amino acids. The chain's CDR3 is CASRKEEAGYTF. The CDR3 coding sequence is TGTGCCAGCAGAAAGGAAGAAGCTGGCTACACCTTC.

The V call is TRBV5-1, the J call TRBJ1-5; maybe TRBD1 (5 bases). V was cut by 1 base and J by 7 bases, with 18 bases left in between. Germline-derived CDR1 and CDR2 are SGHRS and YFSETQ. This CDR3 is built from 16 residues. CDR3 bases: TGCGCCAGCAGCTTGTGGTTTTCAGGGCGGCGGCAGCCCCAGCATTTT. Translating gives CASSLWFSGRRQPQHF. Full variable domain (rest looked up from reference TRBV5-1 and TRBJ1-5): KAGVTQTPRYLIKTRGQQVTLSCSPISGHRSVSWYQQTPGQGLQFLFEYFSETQRNKGNFPGRFSGRQFSNSRSEMNVSTLELGDSALYLCASSLWFSGRRQPQHFGDGTRLSIL.

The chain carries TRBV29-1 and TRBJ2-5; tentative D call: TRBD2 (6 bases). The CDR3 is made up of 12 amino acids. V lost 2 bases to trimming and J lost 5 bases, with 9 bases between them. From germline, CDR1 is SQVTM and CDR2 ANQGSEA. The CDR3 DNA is TGCAGCGTTGAAACGGAGGGTGAGACCCAGTACTTC. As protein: CSVETEGETQYF.

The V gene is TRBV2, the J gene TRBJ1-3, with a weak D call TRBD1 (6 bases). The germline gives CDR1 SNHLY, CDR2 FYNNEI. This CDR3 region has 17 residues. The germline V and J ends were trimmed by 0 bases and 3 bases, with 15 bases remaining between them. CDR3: CASSEAPDSRNGNTIYF. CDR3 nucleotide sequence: TGTGCCAGCAGTGAAGCGCCGGACAGTAGAAATGGAAACACCATATATTTT.

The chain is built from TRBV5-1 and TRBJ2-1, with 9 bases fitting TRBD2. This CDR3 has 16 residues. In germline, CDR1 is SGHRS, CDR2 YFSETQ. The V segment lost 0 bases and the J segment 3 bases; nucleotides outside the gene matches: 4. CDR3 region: CASSLAPSGIYNEQFF. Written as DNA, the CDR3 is TGCGCCAGCAGCTTGGCCCCTAGCGGGATCTACAATGAGCAGTTCTTC.

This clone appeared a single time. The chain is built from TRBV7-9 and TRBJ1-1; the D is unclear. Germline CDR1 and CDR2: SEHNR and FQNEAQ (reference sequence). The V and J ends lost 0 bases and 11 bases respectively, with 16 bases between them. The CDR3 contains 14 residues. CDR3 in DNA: TGTGCCAGCAGCTTAGCGAGCACCCCTGGAGGTGCTTTCTTT. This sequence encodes CASSLASTPGGAFF.

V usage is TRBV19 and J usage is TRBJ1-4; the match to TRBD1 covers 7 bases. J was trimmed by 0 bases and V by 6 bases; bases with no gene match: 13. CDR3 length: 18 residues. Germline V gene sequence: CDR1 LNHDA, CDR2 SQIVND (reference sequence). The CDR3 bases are TGTGCCAGTAGGGCCCATCAGGGGGGTATTGCAACTAATGAAAAACTGTTTTTT. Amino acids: CASRAHQGGIATNEKLFF.

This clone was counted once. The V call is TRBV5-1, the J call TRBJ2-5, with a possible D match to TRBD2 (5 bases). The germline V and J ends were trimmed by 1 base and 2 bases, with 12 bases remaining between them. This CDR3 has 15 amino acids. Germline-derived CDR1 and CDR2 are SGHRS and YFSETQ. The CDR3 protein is CASSLFEGRQETQYF. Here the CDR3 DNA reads TGCGCCAGCAGCTTGTTTGAGGGCCGACAAGAGACCCAGTACTTC. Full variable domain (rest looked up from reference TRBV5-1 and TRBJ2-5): KAGVTQTPRYLIKTRGQQVTLSCSPISGHRSVSWYQQTPGQGLQFLFEYFSETQRNKGNFPGRFSGRQFSNSRSEMNVSTLELGDSALYLCASSLFEGRQETQYFGPGTRLLVL.

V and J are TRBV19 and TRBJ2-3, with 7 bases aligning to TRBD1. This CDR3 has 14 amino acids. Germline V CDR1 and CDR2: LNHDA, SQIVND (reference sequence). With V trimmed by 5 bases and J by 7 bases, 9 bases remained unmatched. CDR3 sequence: CASSPRQGGNTQYF. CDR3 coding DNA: TGTGCCAGTAGTCCACGACAGGGTGGGAATACGCAGTATTTT.

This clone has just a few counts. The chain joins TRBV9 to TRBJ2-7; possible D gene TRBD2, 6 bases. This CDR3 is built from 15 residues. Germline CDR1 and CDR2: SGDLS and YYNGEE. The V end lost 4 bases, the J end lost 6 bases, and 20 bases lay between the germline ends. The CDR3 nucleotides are TGTGCCAGCAGCTCCTCCGGTGGAGGGATCGCCGAGCAGTACTTC. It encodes CASSSSGGGIAEQYF.

The CDR3 sequence: CAAAGQGARYGYTF. CDR3 nucleotides: TGTGCTGCCGCCGGACAGGGGGCGCGGTATGGCTACACCTTC. The J gene is TRBJ1-2, the V gene TRBV28; 11 bases agree with TRBD1. Germline V gene sequence: CDR1 MDHEN, CDR2 SYDVKM. The CDR3 sequence is 14 residues long.

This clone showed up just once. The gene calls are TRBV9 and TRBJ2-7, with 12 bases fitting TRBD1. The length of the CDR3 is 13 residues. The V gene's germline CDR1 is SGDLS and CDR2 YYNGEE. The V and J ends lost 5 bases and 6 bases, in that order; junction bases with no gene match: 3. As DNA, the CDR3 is TGTGCCAGCAGGGGGGACAGGGGGCCCGAGCAGTACTTC. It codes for CASRGDRGPEQYF.